Shown below are 29 T cell receptor beta chains from a single sample sequenced in a study of T cells in Graves' hyperthyroidism and ophthalmopathy (dated by TCRdb to about 2019). The library was produced with multiplex PCR. The instrument given in TCRdb is Illumina HiSeq 2000. The TCR beta CDR3 regions were amplified from the RNA transcripts. For the first round of RT-PCR on the TCR CDR3, the HTBI primer set was used together with the Qiagen OneStep RT-PCR kit. The raw public data were reprocessed by TCRdb itself: fastp quality trimming at Q25, MiXCR clonotype calling, in-frame beta chains only. Records with the same CDR3 protein are collapsed into one entry carrying the most frequent genes and DNA. The table for this sample lists roughly 100,000 distinct CDR3 sequences; around 42% of them were counted only once. The top ten clonotypes cover roughly 10% of the sample. Sequencing used peripheral blood or thyroid tissue (not recorded which). Every receptor here comes from a woman in her 30s with Graves' hyperthyroidism.

This clonotype came up once. It may be a read error: a sequence one base away is much more abundant. The CDR3 sequence is CAISSHPGRLHNQPQHF. The CDR3 nucleotides are TGTGCCATCAGTTCCCACCCTGGACGGCTACACAATCAGCCCCAGCATTTT. The chain combines TRBV10-3 with TRBJ1-5; D not certain. V lost 5 bases, J lost 3 bases, and 20 bases lay in between. Germline loops: CDR1 ENHRY, CDR2 SYGVKD. The CDR3 is made up of 17 amino acids.

This clonotype was counted ten times or more. This chain uses TRBV25-1 with TRBJ1-4; possible D gene TRBD1, 5 bases. The CDR3 consists of 15 residues. Trimming left V 8 bases short and J 6 bases short, with 19 bases between. Germline loops: CDR1 MGHDK, CDR2 SYGVNS. The chain's CDR3 is CASSYPGTVDEKLFF. DNA of the CDR3: TGTGCCAGCTCGTACCCCGGGACGGTGGATGAAAAACTGTTTTTT.

To note about this clonotype: This CDR3 is missing its conserved last phenylalanine or tryptophan, likely due to a read error. The DNA is omitted, as the CDR3 cannot be located on it reliably, and the CDR3 follows TCRdb's listing. This chain joins TRBV20-1 and TRBJ2-3; TRBD1, the table's D call, lacks a check against the DNA. Germline CDR1 and CDR2: DFQATT and SNEGSKA (reference sequence). The CDR3 totals 11 residues, both ends included. The CDR3: CSAPRYGPGYL.

This clonotype occurred many times. The chain carries TRBV7-6 and TRBJ2-3; 8 nucleotides match TRBD1. The CDR3 totals 15 residues. Germline-derived CDR1 and CDR2 are SGHVS and FNYEAQ. Germline trimming cut 0 bases from V and 1 base from J; bases unmatched to any gene: 0. The CDR3 sequence is CASSLAGQGTDTQYF. CDR3 in DNA: TGTGCCAGCAGCTTAGCGGGACAGGGCACAGATACGCAGTATTTT.

V is TRBV20-1 and J is TRBJ2-3; 10 nucleotides align to TRBD2. Per the germline V gene, CDR1 is DFQATT and CDR2 is SNEGSKA (reference sequence). The V segment lost 4 bases and the J segment 7 bases; nucleotides outside the gene matches: 5. The CDR3 totals 13 residues. The CDR3 reads CSAILAGRNTQYF. CDR3 nucleotide sequence: TGCAGTGCTATACTAGCGGGAAGAAATACGCAGTATTTT.

This sequence joins TRBV20-1 and TRBJ2-2; 7 bases are a match to TRBD2. There are 14 residues in the CDR3. Germline CDR1 is DFQATT and CDR2 is SNEGSKA (reference sequence). After removal of 3 bases from V and 6 bases from J, the junction contained 7 bases not matched to a gene. The CDR3 DNA reads TGCAGTGCTAGGGTTAGCGGGTATGCCGGGGAGCTGTTTTTT. It translates to CSARVSGYAGELFF.

The chain employs TRBV7-2 and TRBJ1-1; the D gene is possibly TRBD1 (5 bases). The V end was cut by 4 bases, the J end by 5 bases, with 14 bases between. CDR1 SGHTA and CDR2 FQGNSA come from the germline V gene. This CDR3 is built from 14 residues. This chain's CDR3 is CASSSSQGWTEAFF. The DNA of the CDR3 is TGTGCCAGCAGCTCATCTCAGGGATGGACTGAAGCTTTCTTT.

This clonotype turned up a few times. A read error is possible here, since a much larger clone lies one base away. V usage is TRBV6-5 and J usage is TRBJ2-2, with 13 bases identical to TRBD2. J lost 5 bases, V lost 8 bases, and 5 bases had no gene match. Germline lookup yields CDR1 MNHEY and CDR2 SVGAGI. The CDR3 extends over 15 amino acids. In DNA form, the CDR3 reads TGTGCCAGCGGCCGACTAGCGGGAGGAACCGGGGAGCTGTTTTTT. It codes for CASGRLAGGTGELFF.

This clonotype was seen a handful of times. The chain uses TRBV5-1 and TRBJ2-7; 14 bases map to TRBD2. The CDR3 runs to 16 residues. Germline-derived CDR1 and CDR2 are SGHRS and YFSETQ. V lost 4 bases, J lost 6 bases, and 9 bases stayed unmatched. The CDR3 region has the DNA TGCGCCAGCAGCGGAATCGGGACTAGCGGGGGACGCGAGCAGTACTTC. This encodes CASSGIGTSGGREQYF.

Many counts were recorded for this clonotype. V and J are TRBV9 and TRBJ1-2, with D possibly matching TRBD1 (6 bases). The germline V gene encodes CDR1 SGDLS and CDR2 YYNGEE. V lost 4 bases to trimming and J lost 7 bases, with 20 bases between them. The CDR3 runs to 15 residues. CDR3 residues: CASSPRGQGESGYTF. The CDR3 DNA is TGTGCCAGCAGCCCCCGGGGGCAGGGCGAGTCTGGCTACACCTTC.

Turning to this clonotype: One junction end does not reproduce the germline sequence, and a read error may be involved. The chain recombines TRBV2 with TRBJ2-6; TRBD1 matches at 9 bases. This CDR3 has 14 amino acids. Germline V lookup: CDR1 SNHLY, CDR2 FYNNEI. The CDR3 region has the DNA TGTGCCAGCAGTTGGGGGGACAGGGTCGGTACTGAAGCTTTC. Its protein is CASSWGDRVGTEAF.

This clonotype is categorized as medium-sized. The rearrangement links TRBV11-2 to TRBJ1-1; D may be TRBD1 (6 bases). The CDR3 consists of 15 residues. The ends were cut back, 5 bases at V and 3 bases at J, with 16 bases in the middle. CDR1 and CDR2 (germline): SGHAT, FQNNGV. CDR3 sequence reads: CASSAQGMRDTEAFF. In DNA form, the CDR3 reads TGTGCCAGCAGCGCGCAGGGGATGAGGGACACTGAAGCTTTCTTT.

This clonotype was seen at least ten times. V usage is TRBV4-2 and J usage is TRBJ1-5; D remains ambiguous. Per the germline V gene, CDR1 is LGHNA and CDR2 is YNFKEQ. The CDR3 runs to 16 residues. V was shortened by 2 bases and J by 2 bases, with 13 bases between the two germline ends. The CDR3 loop is CASSQPLGAGNQPQHF. CDR3 bases: TGTGCCAGCAGCCAACCCCTGGGCGCGGGCAATCAGCCCCAGCATTTT.

In this sample, this clonotype turned up many times. The chain carries TRBV4-2 and TRBJ1-1; no clear D gene. V lost 1 base and J lost 2, with 8 bases in between. CDR3 length: 14 amino acids. Germline CDR1 reads LGHNA; CDR2 reads YNFKEQ. CDR3 amino acids: CASSQASANTEAFF. In nucleotides, the CDR3 is TGTGCCAGCAGCCAAGCCTCAGCTAACACTGAAGCTTTCTTT.

This clonotype occurred many times. The chain has TRBV30 and TRBJ1-6; D remains ambiguous. The CDR3 is made up of 11 amino acids. Trimming removed 0 bases at V and 13 bases at J, with 7 bases between. The germline CDR1 and CDR2 sequences are GTSNPN and SVGIG (reference sequence). In DNA, the CDR3 is TGTGCCTGGAGTGTTCGGGGTCCCCTCCACTTT. Amino acid sequence: CAWSVRGPLHF.

This clonotype was seen ten or more times. A much larger clone is a single base away; this may be a read error. The V call is TRBV7-8, the J call TRBJ1-2, with D possibly being TRBD1 (6 bases). The CDR3 contains 13 residues. Looked up from germline, CDR1 is SGHVS and CDR2 is FQNEAQ. Between the trimmed V and J ends, which lost 6 bases and 6 bases, there was a span of 14 bases. The CDR3 DNA sequence: TGTGCCAGCAGTCCCAGGACAGCTGATGGCTACACCTTC. Protein product: CASSPRTADGYTF.

Details on this clonotype: A much larger clonotype is one base distant, so this may be a read error. The chain has TRBV6-5 and TRBJ1-5; weak D call: TRBD1 (5 bases). This CDR3 spans 14 amino acids. Germline V gives CDR1 MNHEY, CDR2 SVGAGI. Trimming pared 4 bases from V and 7 bases from J, leaving 14 bases between. DNA of the CDR3: TGTGCCAGCAGTTGCAAGATCGGGACCCAGCCCCAGCATTTT. Translating gives CASSCKIGTQPQHF.

The chain combines TRBV20-1 with TRBJ2-5; D remains ambiguous. V lost 2 bases and J lost 8, with 9 bases in between. The germline gives CDR1 DFQATT, CDR2 SNEGSKA (reference sequence). The CDR3 is made up of 11 amino acids. The CDR3, as DNA: TGCAGTGCTAGACCCAGCAGAACCCAGTACTTC. It is translated as CSARPSRTQYF.

This clonotype has a count of ten or more. This CDR3 is CASSNTGELFF. CDR3 nucleotides: TGTGCCAGCAGCAATACCGGGGAGCTGTTTTTT. This chain uses TRBV5-6 with TRBJ2-2; D ambiguous. From germline, CDR1 is SGHDT and CDR2 YYEEEE. The CDR3 contains 11 residues. With 4 bases removed from V and 5 bases from J, the gap between germline ends came to 3 bases.

The chain carries TRBV20-1 and TRBJ1-2; 7 bases align to TRBD1. From germline, CDR1 is DFQATT and CDR2 SNEGSKA (reference sequence). There are 13 residues in the CDR3. After removal of 1 base from V and 5 bases from J, the junction contained 4 bases not matched to a gene. The CDR3 spells CSARAGTEYGYTF. CDR3 coding DNA: TGCAGTGCTAGAGCCGGGACAGAATATGGCTACACCTTC.

This clonotype has only a few counts. Mismatch with germline at one junction end may stem from a read error. The chain has TRBV12-5 and TRBJ2-3, with D possibly TRBD2 on 6 matching bases. The CDR3 has 17 amino acids. Looked up from germline, CDR1 is LGHNT and CDR2 is FRNRAP. The CDR3 here is CASGLGRVSGYQDTLYF. The CDR3 DNA reads as TGTGCTAGTGGCCTCGGTAGAGTTAGCGGATACCAAGATACGCTGTATTTT.

In the case of this clonotype: A read error may account for a junction end that differs from germline. This rearrangement joins TRBV9 to TRBJ1-1; no clear D gene. The length of the CDR3 is 15 residues. The germline gives CDR1 SGDLS, CDR2 YYNGEE. The CDR3 DNA reads TGTGCCAGCAGCTTGGGATTCTCCATGAACACTGAAGCTTCCTTT. Translating gives CASSLGFSMNTEASF.

This clonotype appeared a single time. One end of the junction is discordant with germline, which a read error may explain. The gene calls are TRBV28 and TRBJ1-5; a weak D match, TRBD1 (5 bases). Germline V gene sequence: CDR1 MDHEN, CDR2 SYDVKM. This CDR3 is built from 15 residues. In DNA, the CDR3 is TGTGCCAGCGGTTTAAACGGGGGAATTAATCAGCCCCAGCATTTT. It codes for CASGLNGGINQPQHF. Using reference TRBV28 and TRBJ1-5 for the parts outside the CDR3, the full variable domain is DVKVTQSSRYLVKRTGEKVFLECVQDMDHENMFWYRQDPGLGLRLIYFSYDVKMKEKGDIPEGYSVSREKKERFSLILESASTNQTSMYLCASGLNGGINQPQHFGDGTRLSIL.

The V call is TRBV15, the J call TRBJ1-6, with TRBD1 matching 8 bases. The CDR3 contains 15 residues. The junction had 7 bases not matched to a gene; V was cut back by 3 bases and J by 9 bases. The germline gives CDR1 LNHNV, CDR2 YYDKDF (reference sequence). The chain's CDR3 is CATSSLDRGGSPLHF. As DNA, the CDR3 is TGTGCCACCAGCAGCTTAGACAGGGGAGGTTCACCCCTCCACTTT. The variable domain in full, completed from reference TRBV15 and TRBJ1-6, reads DAMVIQNPRYQVTQFGKPVTLSCSQTLNHNVMYWYQQKSSQAPKLLFHYYDKDFNNEADTPDNFQSRRPNTSFCFLDIRSPGLGDTAMYLCATSSLDRGGSPLHFGNGTRLTVT.

This clonotype has a handful of counts. The limits of the CDR3 on the DNA are not certain, so only TCRdb's listed CDR3 is given. The chain couples TRBV11-2 to TRBJ2-5. The germline CDR1 and CDR2 sequences are SGHAT and FQNNGV. Ends included, the CDR3 has 20 residues. CDR3 protein: CASSFYICSAQRQVLETQYF.

The chain employs TRBV6-5 and TRBJ2-7, with TRBD1 matching over 7 bases. The germline gives CDR1 MNHEY, CDR2 SVGAGI. This CDR3 region has 13 residues. J lost 2 bases, V lost 5 bases, and 3 bases had no gene match. This CDR3 reads CASSGTAPYEQYF. The CDR3 DNA is TGTGCCAGCAGTGGGACAGCCCCCTACGAGCAGTACTTC.

This clonotype was found many times. The V gene is TRBV2, the J gene TRBJ2-5, with D unclear. Germline V gene lookup returns CDR1 SNHLY and CDR2 FYNNEI. V was shortened by 4 bases and J by 5 bases, with 8 bases between the two germline ends. The CDR3 covers 12 residues. CDR3 nucleotide sequence: TGTGCCAGCAGTGGAGGTGGGGAGACCCAGTACTTC. It specifies CASSGGGETQYF.

About this clonotype: At one of its ends the junction is not consistent with the germline gene, which may arise from a read error. The chain carries TRBV5-1 and TRBJ1-5; D call uncertain. The CDR3 covers 12 residues. Germline values: CDR1 SGHRS, CDR2 YFSETQ. CDR3 DNA: TGCGCCAGCAGCTTGGCGAATCAGCCCCGGCATTTT. This codes for CASSLANQPRHF. The full variable domain, its missing parts supplied by reference TRBV5-1 and TRBJ1-5, is KAGVTQTPRYLIKTRGQQVTLSCSPISGHRSVSWYQQTPGQGLQFLFEYFSETQRNKGNFPGRFSGRQFSNSRSEMNVSTLELGDSALYLCASSLANQPRHFGDGTRLSIL.

The CDR3 sequence is CATSSVTGAYTGELFF. In DNA form, the CDR3 reads TGTGCCACCAGCAGCGTGACCGGGGCGTATACCGGGGAGCTGTTTTTT. V is TRBV15 and J is TRBJ2-2; either TRBD1 or TRBD2 may supply D (5 bases each). The CDR3 is 16 residues long. Germline V gene sequence: CDR1 LNHNV, CDR2 YYDKDF (reference sequence). Trimming removed 3 bases from V and 5 bases from J, with 16 bases in between.